The TCR beta chain under discussion was sequenced for a study of CD8+CD57+ T cells in acquired aplastic anemia. It was genomic DNA that served as the template for profiling TCR beta VDJ and CDR3. TCRdb analysed the reads with MiXCR anew, one entry per CDR3 protein. The table has 400,000 to 600,000 distinct CDR3 sequences, around 33% seen once. This clonotype was recorded a few times. Trimming took off 5 bases at V and 4 bases at J, with 17 bases between the two ends. Germline values: CDR1 MNHNS, CDR2 SASEGT. The CDR3 has 15 amino acids. Sequenced patients had shown CD8+CD57+ cell expansion by flow cytometry.

Material: sorted CD4+, CD8+, or CD8+CD57+ T cells (not recorded which) from PBMCs. This chain connects TRBV6-1 to TRBJ1-2; D possibly corresponds to TRBD1 (5 bases). This clonotype was obtained from a human donor with aplastic anemia. The CDR3 nucleotides are TGTGCCAGCAGTCCGACTGGCAGGGAGCTCTATGGCTACACCTTC. Translation: CASSPTGRELYGYTF.